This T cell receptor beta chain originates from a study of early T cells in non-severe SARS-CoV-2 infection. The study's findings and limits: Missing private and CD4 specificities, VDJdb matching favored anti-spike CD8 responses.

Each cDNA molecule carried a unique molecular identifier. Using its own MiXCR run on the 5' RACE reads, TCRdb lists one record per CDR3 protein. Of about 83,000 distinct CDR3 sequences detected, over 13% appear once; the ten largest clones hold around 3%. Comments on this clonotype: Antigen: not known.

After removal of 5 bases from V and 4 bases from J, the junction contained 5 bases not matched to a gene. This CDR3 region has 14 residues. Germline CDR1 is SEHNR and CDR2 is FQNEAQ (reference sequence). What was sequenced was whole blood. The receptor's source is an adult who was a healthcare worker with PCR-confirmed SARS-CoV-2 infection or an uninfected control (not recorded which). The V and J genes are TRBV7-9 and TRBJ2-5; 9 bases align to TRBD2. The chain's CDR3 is CASSPYSGGETQYF. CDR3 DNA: TGTGCCAGCAGCCCCTATAGCGGGGGAGAGACCCAGTACTTC.